This T cell receptor (beta chain) was sequenced during a study of blood T cells in healthy people across ages. Germline V lookup: CDR1 LGHDT, CDR2 YNNKEL (reference sequence). V gave up 2 bases and J gave up 2 bases, with 7 bases separating them. This CDR3 comprises 14 residues. Alongside a J-beta primer mix, a sample-barcoded 5' primer served in a second PCR lasting roughly 7 to 11 cycles. TCRdb itself ran the 5' RACE reads through MiXCR, one entry per CDR3 protein. This table holds roughly 680,000 distinct CDR3 sequences, approximately 50% found once. This clonotype was observed a few times. The sequenced sample consisted of blood. The rearrangement joins TRBV3-1 to TRBJ2-1, with D possibly being TRBD2 (5 bases). The sequence was collected from a woman aged 60-75 years in good health. Here the CDR3 reads CASSQSGTYNEQFF. CDR3 DNA sequence: TGTGCCAGCAGCCAAAGCGGCACCTACAATGAGCAGTTCTTC.